This TCR beta chain emerged from a study of regulatory and conventional T cells in RAG deficiency. General study results and limits: Compared with controls, unique Treg TCR beta sequences dropped around 110-fold in Omenn syndrome and CID/AS.

Blood CD4+ CD25-low CD127-high conventional T cells supplied the genomic DNA template. With respect to this clone: Its target is not known.

Using immunoSEQ multiplex PCR, the repertoire was profiled, and TCRdb retains in-frame clones only, with some absent. The sample includes around 23,000 clones, just under 95% of them seen just once. Germline CDR1 and CDR2: LNHDA and SQIVND (reference sequence). The V and J ends lost 7 bases and 5 bases respectively, with 14 bases between them. The CDR3 runs 14 residues. These data also featured in a second study, about regulatory T cells. That source notes: Amplification used 52 TRBV primers and 13 TRBJ primers.

This chain connects TRBV19 to TRBJ2-2, with TRBD1 as a possible D gene (5 bases). The clonotype originates from a human donor in good health. Sequenced: CD4+ T cells sorted from blood. The CDR3, as DNA: TGTGCCAGTATTAAGACAGTGAATACCGGGGAGCTGTTTTTT. Its protein product is CASIKTVNTGELFF.